This T cell receptor beta chain derives from a study of identical twins. Broader study findings: Excess sharing by twins proved weaker in beta out-of-frame sequences. Conclusions came from cross-sectional statistical analysis, not from following the same donors. The abundant beta clonotypes from cord blood had fewer insertions, and memory repertoires had none of this.

CDR1 SGHRS and CDR2 YFSETQ come from the germline V gene. The CDR3 runs 14 residues. V was pared by 5 bases and J by 0 bases, with 2 bases of the junction left unmatched. The cDNA had a unique molecular identifier and a template-switch universal primer site. TCRdb analysed the 5' RACE reads with MiXCR anew, one entry per CDR3 protein. Of fewer than 650,000 distinct CDR3 sequences in the sample, roughly 7.2% were seen once. This clonotype was counted at least ten times. Its antigen is unknown. These same records also appear under a second study, on yellow fever vaccine responses in identical twins.

The sample was PBMCs. The V call is TRBV5-1, the J call TRBJ2-1; 7 bases fit TRBD2. The receptor's source is a woman between 18 and 29 years old in good health. CDR3 coding DNA: TGCGCCAGCAGGTCTAGCGGCTCCTACAATGAGCAGTTCTTC. Encoded protein: CASRSSGSYNEQFF.